The 14 T cell receptor beta chains below were found in one sample sequenced in a study of vaccination effects on CD4 cells after COVID-19. These receptors have no known antigen. The repertoire was sequenced with immunoSEQ multiplex PCR; TCRdb's copy has only in-frame clones and lacks some. The repertoire holds 70,000 to 75,000 clones, around 77% seen once, with 2% to 2.5% in the top ten. The authors isolated CD4+ T cells after roughly 10 days of culture. Sequencing was performed on CD4+ T cells from PBMCs cultured without peptide, taken before COVID-19 vaccination. Every receptor here comes from a human donor who received a COVID-19 vaccine.

The genes are TRBV9 and TRBJ2-3; tentatively, D is TRBD1 or TRBD2 (5 bases each). The V end was cut by 0 bases, the J end by 7 bases, with 15 bases between. Germline-derived CDR1 and CDR2 are SGDLS and YYNGEE. This CDR3 is built from 15 residues. CDR3 loop: CASSVEGPPPNTQYF. CDR3 DNA: TGTGCCAGCAGCGTAGAGGGACCCCCCCCAAATACGCAGTATTTT.

This chain connects TRBV10-2 to TRBJ2-5, with 14 bases that match TRBD2. The trim removed 6 bases at V and 1 base at J, leaving 1 base unmatched. The CDR3 extends over 15 amino acids. Germline V gene lookup returns CDR1 WSHSY and CDR2 SAAADI. The chain's CDR3 is CASRGLAGVQETQYF. The CDR3 region has the DNA TGCGCCAGCAGGGGACTAGCGGGGGTCCAAGAGACCCAGTACTTC.

This clone was observed a few times. This chain uses TRBV6-5 with TRBJ1-3, with a weak D call TRBD1 (6 bases). CDR1 MNHEY and CDR2 SVGAGI come from the germline V gene. This CDR3 has 15 amino acids. Trimming pared 6 bases from V and 0 bases from J, leaving 12 bases between. CDR3 sequence reads: CASSRTADSGNTIYF. The CDR3 region has the DNA TGTGCCAGCAGCAGGACAGCGGACTCTGGAAACACCATATATTTT.

V is TRBV4-1 and J is TRBJ2-2, with TRBD1 matching over 7 bases. V was pared by 3 bases and J by 2 bases, with 9 bases of the junction left unmatched. Germline-derived CDR1 and CDR2 are MGHRA and YSYEKL. The CDR3 has 17 residues. The CDR3 is CASSHTPGQHNTGELFF. In nucleotides, the CDR3 is TGCGCCAGCAGCCATACCCCGGGACAGCATAACACCGGGGAGCTGTTTTTT.

The chain recombines TRBV27 with TRBJ1-5, with 8 bases matching TRBD1. The CDR3 is 15 residues long. Germline lookup yields CDR1 MNHEY and CDR2 SMNVEV (reference sequence). J lost 4 bases, V lost 4 bases, and 6 bases had no gene match. The CDR3 sequence: CASSSPDRANQPQHF. Here the CDR3 DNA reads TGTGCCAGCAGTTCCCCGGACAGGGCAAATCAGCCCCAGCATTTT.

This chain joins TRBV6-6 and TRBJ2-2; D might be TRBD1 (5 bases). CDR3 length: 14 amino acids. Trimming left V 5 bases short and J 1 base short, with 8 bases between. Germline V gene sequence: CDR1 MNHNY, CDR2 SVGAGI (reference sequence). The CDR3 nucleotides are TGTGCCAGCAGTCTTGGACAGAACACCGGGGAGCTGTTTTTT. It translates to CASSLGQNTGELFF.

The sample holds one count of this clone. The chain's CDR3 is CASSDPGGTANYEQYV. CDR3 sequence (DNA): TGTGCCAGCAGTGATCCAGGCGGGACAGCAAACTACGAGCAGTACGTC. The chain links TRBV6-1 to TRBJ2-7; D may be TRBD1 (7 bases). The CDR3 is made up of 16 amino acids. Germline V gene lookup returns CDR1 MNHNS and CDR2 SASEGT. V lost 3 bases to trimming and J lost 3 bases, with 18 bases between them.

Written as DNA, the CDR3 is TGTGCCAGCAGGAGCCAGGCGAGAGGCTACACCTTC. It specifies CASRSQARGYTF. The rearrangement uses TRBV25-1 and TRBJ1-2; no clear D. CDR3 length: 12 residues. Trimming stripped 6 bases from V and 8 bases from J, with 13 bases between. Germline CDR1 is MGHDK and CDR2 is SYGVNS.

The genes are TRBV18 and TRBJ2-4, with D unresolved. The V end lost 2 bases, the J end lost 0 bases, and 5 bases lay between the germline ends. Germline V gene sequence: CDR1 KGHSH, CDR2 LQKENI. This CDR3 is built from 14 residues. CDR3 in DNA: TGTGCCAGCTCACCAGAACTAGCCAAAAACATTCAGTACTTC. It translates to CASSPELAKNIQYF. Using reference TRBV18 and TRBJ2-4 for the parts outside the CDR3, the full variable domain is NAGVMQNPRHLVRRRGQEARLRCSPMKGHSHVYWYRQLPEEGLKFMVYLQKENIIDESGMPKERFSAEFPKEGPSILRIQQVVRGDSAAYFCASSPELAKNIQYFGAGTRLSVL.

The V gene is TRBV7-6, the J gene TRBJ2-3, with 9 positions matching TRBD1. The junction had 9 bases not matched to a gene; V was cut back by 3 bases and J by 5 bases. The CDR3 spans 16 residues. CDR1 and CDR2 from the germline V gene are SGHVS and FNYEAQ. CDR3 sequence (DNA): TGTGCCAGCAGCTTTGGTGTGGGACAGGGAATAGATACGCAGTATTTT. This sequence encodes CASSFGVGQGIDTQYF.

J is TRBJ1-5 and V is TRBV4-1, with a possible D match to TRBD1 (6 bases). Per the germline V gene, CDR1 is MGHRA and CDR2 is YSYEKL. This CDR3 has 15 residues. V was trimmed by 3 bases and J by 4 bases, leaving 13 bases between them. The CDR3 here is CASSHPPRGNQPQHF. Here the CDR3 DNA reads TGCGCCAGCAGCCACCCACCTAGGGGGAATCAGCCCCAGCATTTT.

This chain joins TRBV5-1 and TRBJ2-4, with D maybe TRBD2 (6 bases). The ends were cut back, 0 bases at V and 6 bases at J, with 10 bases in the middle. Germline V gene data show CDR1 as SGHRS and CDR2 as YFSETQ. The CDR3 consists of 14 residues. The CDR3 loop reads CASSLGGEPNIQYF. CDR3 DNA sequence: TGCGCCAGCAGCTTGGGGGGGGAACCAAACATTCAGTACTTC.

The chain employs TRBV10-3 and TRBJ1-2; D possibly corresponds to TRBD1 (5 bases). Trimming cost V 0 bases and J 5 bases, with 10 bases left between them. Per germline, CDR1 ENHRY and CDR2 SYGVKD. The CDR3 covers 14 residues. The CDR3 nucleotides read TGTGCCATCAGTGAGTCCTCAGACAGATATGGCTACACCTTC. Translation gives CAISESSDRYGYTF.

This chain links TRBV5-4 with TRBJ1-3, with a possible D match to TRBD1 (6 bases). The CDR3 spans 14 residues. V was pared by 4 bases and J by 2 bases, with 10 bases between. Per germline, CDR1 SGHNT and CDR2 YYREEE (reference sequence). The CDR3 region has the DNA TGTGCCAGCAGCCAGAAGGGGGCTGGAAACACCATATATTTT. Translation: CASSQKGAGNTIYF.